This is a list of T cell receptor beta chains from one sample in a study of blood T cell repertoires in COVID-19. Produced via immunoSEQ multiplex PCR; TCRdb's table is partial and in-frame only. The sample lists over 150,000 clones; 75% to 90% were seen once. The specimen sequenced was peripheral blood. These receptor sequences come from a woman in her seventies with COVID-19, enrolled during active disease. The CDR3 runs from the conserved cysteine through the conserved F or W. A D gene is named only where the DNA matches it firmly. The size entry is marked missing in some rows and otherwise reads once, few, many or a size class.

CASSLGFGSWDSPLHF,TGTGCCAGCAGCTTAGGTTTCGGGTCTTGGGATTCACCCCTCCACTTT,TRBJ1-6,NA,NA,TRBV7-8
CASTRAGRDEQFF,TGTGCCAGCACCCGAGCGGGGAGGGATGAGCAGTTCTTC,TRBJ2-1,NA,TRBD2,TRBV28
CASRTGQGAYEQYF,TGTGCCAGCAGGACAGGACAGGGGGCCTACGAGCAGTACTTC,TRBJ2-7,NA,TRBD1,TRBV6-5
CASSPPRGSGYEQYF,TGTGCCAGCAGTCCACCCAGGGGGAGTGGCTACGAGCAGTACTTC,TRBJ2-7,NA,TRBD1,TRBV3-1/TRBV3-2
CATSRDLKLGHEKLFF,TGTGCCACCAGCAGAGATTTGAAATTGGGGCATGAAAAACTGTTTTTT,TRBJ1-4,NA,NA,TRBV15
CASSPAGPRSGEQYF,TGTGCCAGCAGTCCAGCGGGACCTCGCTCGGGCGAGCAGTACTTC,TRBJ2-7,NA,TRBD2,TRBV6-2/TRBV6-3
CAWSSTGEAFF,TGTGCCTGGAGTTCAACAGGAGAAGCTTTCTTT,TRBJ1-1,NA,NA,TRBV30
CASSYTGQSYEQYF,TGTGCCAGCAGTTACACGGGACAGTCCTACGAGCAGTACTTC,TRBJ2-7,NA,TRBD1,TRBV6-5
CASSYRDNEQFF,TGTGCCAGCAGTTACAGGGACAATGAGCAGTTCTTC,TRBJ2-1,NA,NA,TRBV27
CAWSFFISGRNVDEQFF,TGTGCCTGGAGTTTCTTCATTAGCGGGAGGAACGTGGATGAGCAGTTCTTC,TRBJ2-1,NA,TRBD2,TRBV30
CASSQEARVRLAGSYEQYF,TGTGCCAGCAGCCAAGAAGCCCGGGTTAGACTAGCGGGGTCCTACGAGCAGTACTTC,TRBJ2-7,NA,TRBD2,TRBV4-2
CASSHQGRANTGELFF,TGTGCCAGCAGCCACCAGGGTCGGGCGAACACCGGGGAGCTGTTTTTT,TRBJ2-2,NA,NA,TRBV14
CASSFQAGGLAETQYF,TGTGCCAGCAGCTTCCAAGCGGGAGGGCTGGCGGAGACCCAGTACTTC,TRBJ2-5,NA,TRBD2,TRBV7-2
CASSQGGGRSGNTIYF,TGTGCCAGCAGCCAAGGCGGGGGTAGATCTGGAAACACCATATATTTT,TRBJ1-3,NA,NA,TRBV4-2
CASGLVLPGVRGTQYF,TGTGCTAGTGGTTTGGTACTGCCAGGGGTTAGGGGTACGCAGTATTTT,TRBJ2-3,once,NA,TRBV12-5
CASSRGNNEQFF,TGTGCCAGCAGCCGAGGAAACAATGAGCAGTTCTTC,TRBJ2-1,NA,NA,TRBV3-1/TRBV3-2
CASSLRGPRGETQYF,TGTGCCAGCAGCCTTAGGGGGCCCCGAGGGGAGACCCAGTACTTC,TRBJ2-5,NA,TRBD1,TRBV5-4
CASTGLGTGELFF,TGTGCTAGTACAGGGTTAGGCACCGGGGAGCTGTTTTTT,TRBJ2-2,once,NA,TRBV12-5
CASRRQGGYTF,TGTGCCAGCAGGCGACAGGGAGGCTACACCTTC,TRBJ1-2,NA,TRBD1,TRBV6-5
CASSLMGQGPYEQYF,TGCGCCAGCAGCTTGATGGGACAGGGTCCCTACGAGCAGTACTTC,TRBJ2-7,NA,TRBD1,TRBV5-1
CATSRDRQGDSEQYF,TGTGCCACCAGCAGAGATCGGCAGGGGGACTCCGAGCAGTACTTC,TRBJ2-7,NA,NA,TRBV15
CASSLRTGGYTGELFF,TGTGCCAGTAGTCTAAGGACAGGAGGCTACACCGGGGAGCTGTTTTTT,TRBJ2-2,once,TRBD1,TRBV19
CASTSGVFDEQYF,TGTGCCAGCACCTCAGGGGTATTCGACGAGCAGTACTTC,TRBJ2-7,NA,NA,TRBV2